A selection of T cell receptor beta chains follows, all from one sample in a study of T-cell reconstitution after alpha-beta-depleted transplantation in children. Each CDR3 protein is one row after TCRdb ran MiXCR on the PCR reads. The table includes around 960,000 distinct CDR3 sequences, less than 30% detected once. The input for sequencing was PBMCs, mostly from graft donor cells, taken 360 days after TCRalphabeta/CD19-depleted stem cell transplant. Receptors were obtained from a boy in the first two years of life who had a stem cell transplant for SCID, so the T cells may come from the graft donor. CDR3s include the opening cysteine and the closing phenylalanine or tryptophan. D genes are given only for firm matches. The size entry is marked missing in some rows and otherwise reads once, few, many or a size class.

18	.	TRBV28	few	TRBJ2-4	CATTQQDSASIAKNIQYF	TGTGCCACAACTCAACAGGATTCGGCCTCCATAGCCAAAAACATTCAGTACTTC
16	TRBD2	TRBV20-1	.	TRBJ2-5	CSASKGTSGPQETQYF	TGCAGTGCTAGCAAAGGGACTAGCGGGCCTCAAGAGACCCAGTACTTC
9	.	TRBV21-1	few	TRBJ1-1	CATYTEAFF	TGTGCCACCTACACTGAAGCTTTCTTT
13	TRBD1	TRBV25-1	.	TRBJ1-1	CASSVSGGTEAFF	TGTGCCAGCAGTGTATCAGGGGGCACTGAAGCTTTCTTT
16	TRBD1	TRBV7-9	few	TRBJ2-2	CASSSGQGAVSRELFF	TGTGCCAGCAGCTCCGGACAGGGGGCCGTATCTAGGGAGCTGTTTTTT
16	.	TRBV9	once	TRBJ2-1	CASSVEALGIYNEQFF	TGTGCCAGCAGCGTAGAAGCCCTCGGGATATACAATGAGCAGTTCTTC
14	.	TRBV5-1	few	TRBJ2-7	CASSLKGVGYEQYF	TGCGCCAGCAGCTTGAAGGGAGTGGGATACGAGCAGTACTTC
19	.	TRBV11-1	.	TRBJ2-4	CASSLVVGLTVGSGNIQYF	TGTGCCAGCAGCTTAGTAGTGGGACTGACAGTGGGGTCCGGGAACATTCAGTACTTC
15	.	TRBV4-1	.	TRBJ2-1	CACSGGWGPGNEQFF	TGCGCCTGCAGCGGCGGGTGGGGGCCGGGGAATGAGCAGTTCTTC
16	TRBD2	TRBV9	few	TRBJ2-5	CASSAVAGGSQETQYF	TGTGCCAGCAGCGCAGTCGCGGGGGGATCACAAGAGACCCAGTACTTC
12	.	TRBV3-1	few	TRBJ2-7	CASSQGSDEQYF	TGTGCCAGCAGCCAAGGATCGGACGAGCAGTACTTC
17	.	TRBV7-9	.	TRBJ2-7	CASSFGPGVGSSYEQYF	TGTGCCAGCAGCTTCGGACCAGGGGTGGGTAGCTCCTACGAGCAGTACTTC
11	.	TRBV30	few	TRBJ2-1	CAWTRSGEQFF	TGTGCCTGGACTCGGTCAGGGGAGCAGTTCTTC
16	TRBD1	TRBV12-3/TRBV12-4	few	TRBJ1-4	CASSYSSGGGDEKLFF	TGTGCCAGCAGTTACTCATCCGGAGGGGGCGATGAAAAACTGTTTTTT
18	.	TRBV5-1	.	TRBJ2-6	CASSLDGQSGPGANVLTF	TGCGCCAGCAGCTTGGATGGACAGTCAGGACCTGGGGCCAACGTCCTGACTTTC
12	TRBD1	TRBV20-1	.	TRBJ1-2	CSAAEGARGYTF	TGCAGTGCCGCAGAGGGGGCCCGTGGCTACACCTTC
13	.	TRBV4-3	.	TRBJ2-7	CASSDDSLGEQYF	TGCGCCAGCAGCGACGACTCTCTGGGCGAGCAGTACTTC
13	.	TRBV12-3/TRBV12-4	.	TRBJ2-1	CASSFVSYNEQFF	TGTGCCAGCAGTTTTGTCTCGTACAATGAGCAGTTCTTC
13	.	TRBV20-1	few	TRBJ1-2	CSALSTANYGYTF	TGCAGTGCCCTCTCGACAGCCAACTATGGCTACACCTTC
15	.	TRBV6-5	.	TRBJ1-5	CASSYSIRANQPQHF	TGTGCCAGCAGTTACTCCATCAGGGCCAATCAGCCCCAGCATTTT
13	.	TRBV24-1	.	TRBJ1-3	CATKVVIGNTIYF	TGTGCCACCAAAGTCGTGATCGGAAACACCATATATTTT
15	TRBD2	TRBV5-1	many	TRBJ2-1	CASSLWASGGNEQFF	TGCGCCAGCAGCTTGTGGGCTAGCGGGGGGAATGAGCAGTTCTTC
15	.	TRBV28	.	TRBJ1-5	CASSSGWRSNQPQHF	TGTGCCAGCAGTTCCGGATGGAGGAGCAATCAGCCCCAGCATTTT
14	TRBD1	TRBV5-1	.	TRBJ1-6	CASSTGDHNSPLHF	TGCGCCAGCAGCACAGGGGACCATAATTCACCCCTCCACTTT
14	.	TRBV27	few	TRBJ2-7	CASSPFFLSGEQYF	TGTGCCAGCAGCCCATTTTTTTTGTCTGGGGAGCAGTACTTC
14	TRBD1	TRBV24-1	many	TRBJ2-3	CATADDRGTDTQYF	TGTGCCACTGCGGACGACAGGGGGACAGATACGCAGTATTTT
16	.	TRBV6-2/TRBV6-3	few	TRBJ2-1	CASSLGGRRLPNEQFF	TGTGCCAGCAGTCTAGGGGGACGCAGATTACCCAATGAGCAGTTCTTC
15	.	TRBV12-3/TRBV12-4	.	TRBJ1-1	CASSFLGLPNTEAFF	TGTGCCAGCAGTTTTTTAGGGCTACCGAACACTGAAGCTTTCTTT
14	TRBD1	TRBV6-1	.	TRBJ1-1	CASNPSGQGAEAFF	TGTGCCAGCAATCCCTCGGGACAGGGGGCCGAAGCTTTCTTT
14	.	TRBV29-1	few	TRBJ1-5	CSVASGQGNQPQHF	TGCAGCGTTGCCTCGGGGCAGGGGAATCAGCCCCAGCATTTT
16	.	TRBV12-3/TRBV12-4	.	TRBJ1-1	CASRLDSWGVDTEAFF	TGTGCCAGCAGGTTAGACTCGTGGGGTGTCGACACTGAAGCTTTCTTT
15	.	TRBV6-5	few	TRBJ2-5	CASSYSGLDLETQYF	TGTGCCAGCAGTTACTCAGGCCTAGATTTAGAGACCCAGTACTTC
15	TRBD1	TRBV12-3/TRBV12-4	.	TRBJ2-7	CASSRTGQGSYEQYF	TGTGCCAGCAGTCGAACCGGACAGGGGTCATACGAGCAGTACTTC
14	.	TRBV6-1	.	TRBJ1-5	CASRWGAGNQPQHF	TGTGCCAGCAGATGGGGGGCCGGCAATCAGCCCCAGCATTTT
15	TRBD2	TRBV5-4	few	TRBJ2-1	CASSTEWTSANEQFF	TGTGCCAGCAGCACTGAATGGACTAGCGCCAATGAGCAGTTCTTC
16	TRBD2	TRBV20-1	.	TRBJ2-3	CSPLSPLAGATDTQYF	TGCAGTCCATTGTCCCCCCTAGCGGGGGCCACAGATACGCAGTATTTT
15	.	TRBV27	.	TRBJ2-1	CASSLLQSSYNEQFF	TGTGCCAGCAGCCTATTACAGAGCTCCTACAATGAGCAGTTCTTC
16	TRBD2	TRBV4-2	.	TRBJ2-1	CASSQEVWEGTDEQFF	TGTGCCAGCAGCCAAGAGGTTTGGGAGGGAACCGATGAGCAGTTCTTC
14	.	TRBV11-2	.	TRBJ2-6	CASQISSGANVLTF	TGTGCCAGCCAAATTAGCTCTGGGGCCAACGTCCTGACTTTC
12	.	TRBV12-3/TRBV12-4	.	TRBJ2-3	CASSPFPDTQYF	TGTGCCAGCAGTCCGTTCCCAGATACGCAGTATTTT
14	.	TRBV20-1	.	TRBJ2-7	CSASGMSGFYEQYF	TGCAGTGCTAGCGGGATGTCGGGATTCTACGAGCAGTACTTC
16	TRBD2	TRBV9	few	TRBJ2-3	CASSLTSGGAPDTQYF	TGTGCCAGCAGCCTTACTAGCGGGGGGGCCCCAGATACGCAGTATTTT
15	.	TRBV4-3	few	TRBJ2-4	CASSQNPGRANIQYF	TGCGCCAGCAGCCAGAACCCGGGTAGGGCGAACATTCAGTACTTC
15	TRBD2	TRBV5-1	.	TRBJ2-3	CASSFSGVSTDTQYF	TGCGCCAGCAGCTTTAGCGGGGTTAGCACAGATACGCAGTATTTT
14	TRBD2	TRBV20-1	.	TRBJ2-3	CSARWTSGADTQYF	TGCAGTGCCAGATGGACTAGCGGCGCAGATACGCAGTATTTT
16	TRBD1	TRBV3-1	few	TRBJ1-2	CASSQDVGQGVGGYTF	TGTGCCAGCAGCCAAGATGTCGGACAGGGAGTAGGTGGCTACACCTTC
15	TRBD2	TRBV2	.	TRBJ2-1	CASSEGGLGNNEQFF	TGTGCCAGCAGTGAAGGGGGACTAGGTAACAATGAGCAGTTCTTC
15	TRBD1	TRBV28	many	TRBJ2-5	CASSPSGRGRETQYF	TGTGCCAGCAGTCCCTCGGGCAGGGGGCGAGAGACCCAGTACTTC
16	TRBD1	TRBV7-2	few	TRBJ2-2	CASTPSGQINTGELFF	TGTGCCAGCACCCCTTCGGGACAGATTAACACCGGGGAGCTGTTTTTT
15	.	TRBV5-5	.	TRBJ2-4	CASSLRLVAKNIQYF	TGTGCCAGCAGCCTAAGACTGGTAGCCAAAAACATTCAGTACTTC
13	.	TRBV4-1	few	TRBJ2-5	CASSQGKLETQYF	TGCGCCAGCAGCCAAGGGAAGTTGGAGACCCAGTACTTC
14	.	TRBV9	.	TRBJ2-3	CASSVGATTDTQYF	TGTGCCAGCAGCGTAGGGGCCACCACAGATACGCAGTATTTT
14	.	TRBV7-3	.	TRBJ2-1	CASSPWGTGGEQFF	TGTGCCAGCAGCCCTTGGGGAACCGGTGGTGAGCAGTTCTTC
16	.	TRBV6-5	.	TRBJ2-3	CASSYRFGVSTDTQYF	TGTGCCAGCAGTTACAGGTTCGGGGTGTCGACAGATACGCAGTATTTT
15	TRBD2	TRBV25-1	.	TRBJ2-3	CASGTSGGPYLKQYF	TGTGCCAGCGGGACTAGCGGGGGACCCTACCTAAAGCAGTATTTT
15	.	TRBV12-3/TRBV12-4	few	TRBJ2-4	CASLGVEEAKNIQYF	TGTGCCAGCCTCGGGGTGGAGGAGGCCAAAAACATTCAGTACTTC
16	.	TRBV12-3/TRBV12-4	few	TRBJ1-1	CASSLGQGFGGTEAFF	TGTGCCAGCAGTTTGGGGCAAGGATTTGGAGGAACTGAAGCTTTCTTT
17	.	TRBV28	.	TRBJ2-6	CASSFRGPTSGANVLTF	TGTGCCAGCAGTTTCCGGGGACCGACCTCTGGGGCCAACGTCCTGACTTTC
14	.	TRBV5-1	.	TRBJ2-7	CASSLKSSSVEQYF	TGCGCCAGCAGCTTGAAGTCCAGTTCGGTGGAGCAGTACTTC